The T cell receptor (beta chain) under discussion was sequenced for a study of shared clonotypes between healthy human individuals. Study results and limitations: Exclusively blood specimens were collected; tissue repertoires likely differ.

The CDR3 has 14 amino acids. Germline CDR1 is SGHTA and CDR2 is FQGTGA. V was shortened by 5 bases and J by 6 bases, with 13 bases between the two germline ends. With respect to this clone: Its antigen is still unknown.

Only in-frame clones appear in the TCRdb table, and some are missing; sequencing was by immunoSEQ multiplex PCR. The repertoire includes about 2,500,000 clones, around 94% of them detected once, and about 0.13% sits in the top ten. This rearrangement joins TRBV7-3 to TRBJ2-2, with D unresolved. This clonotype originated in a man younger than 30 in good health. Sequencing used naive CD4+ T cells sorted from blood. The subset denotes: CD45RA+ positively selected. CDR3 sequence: CASSPTRHAGELFF. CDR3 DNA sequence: TGTGCCAGCAGCCCGACTCGGCACGCCGGGGAGCTGTTTTTT.